This T cell receptor (beta chain) was captured in a study of shared clonotypes between healthy human individuals. Repertoires were generated with immunoSEQ multiplex PCR, while TCRdb's copy carries only in-frame clones and drops some. The table has approximately 620,000 clones, more than 95% seen once; the top ten hold approximately 0.057%. The V gene's germline CDR1 is WNHNN and CDR2 SYGVQD (reference sequence). The CDR3 totals 14 residues. This rearrangement joins TRBV10-1 to TRBJ2-5, with 9 bases that match TRBD1. The J call may be in error: the DNA end matches TRBJ2-7 better. Sequencing input: naive CD4+ T cells sorted from blood. This sample's subset: CD45RA+ positively selected. The receptor comes from a woman aged 25-40 years in good health. The CDR3 loop is CAGTAGQGPYEQYF. For the CDR3, the DNA is TGCGCCGGCACTGCGGGACAGGGCCCCTACGAGCAGTACTTC.